This T cell receptor beta chain emerged from a study of CD4+ T cells in melanoma. Notes on the study in general: In melanoma, neoantigen-specific CD4+ T cells reportedly differed in differentiation state. CD8+ T cell, macrophage and B cell function reportedly correlated with neoantigen-specific CD4+ T cells.

Germline values: CDR1 MNHNY, CDR2 SVGAGI (reference sequence). The CDR3 loop spans 13 amino acids. The ends were cut back, 0 bases at V and 7 bases at J, with 7 bases in the middle. The table came from immunoSEQ multiplex PCR; TCRdb's copy has only in-frame clones and leaves some out. The sample carries 15,000 to 20,000 clones, over 70% recorded once. With regard to this clone: Its antigen is undetermined.

The rearrangement joins TRBV6-6 to TRBJ2-1; D unclear. This TCR was sampled from a human donor with melanoma. Sequencing was done on a sample of cells from a culture (not recorded whether cultured in vitro). CDR3 in DNA: TGTGCCAGCAGTTACTCACACAGAAATGAGCAGTTCTTC. This codes for CASSYSHRNEQFF.